This TCR beta chain was sequenced in a study of blood T cell repertoires in COVID-19. V shed 4 bases, J shed 4 bases, and the junction held 8 bases outside the gene matches. This CDR3 is built from 15 residues. CDR1 and CDR2 from the germline V gene are SGHKS and YYEKEE (reference sequence). Measured with immunoSEQ multiplex PCR; TCRdb has only the in-frame clones, and not every one. The sample has tens of thousands of clones, roughly 82% seen once. This chain joins TRBV5-5 and TRBJ1-2; 9 bases map to TRBD1. The TCR was taken from an older woman with acute or convalescent COVID-19. The sample comprised peripheral blood. CDR3 nucleotide sequence: TGTGCCAGCAGCCCGGGGACAGGGTTTAGCTATGGCTACACCTTC. Translation: CASSPGTGFSYGYTF.